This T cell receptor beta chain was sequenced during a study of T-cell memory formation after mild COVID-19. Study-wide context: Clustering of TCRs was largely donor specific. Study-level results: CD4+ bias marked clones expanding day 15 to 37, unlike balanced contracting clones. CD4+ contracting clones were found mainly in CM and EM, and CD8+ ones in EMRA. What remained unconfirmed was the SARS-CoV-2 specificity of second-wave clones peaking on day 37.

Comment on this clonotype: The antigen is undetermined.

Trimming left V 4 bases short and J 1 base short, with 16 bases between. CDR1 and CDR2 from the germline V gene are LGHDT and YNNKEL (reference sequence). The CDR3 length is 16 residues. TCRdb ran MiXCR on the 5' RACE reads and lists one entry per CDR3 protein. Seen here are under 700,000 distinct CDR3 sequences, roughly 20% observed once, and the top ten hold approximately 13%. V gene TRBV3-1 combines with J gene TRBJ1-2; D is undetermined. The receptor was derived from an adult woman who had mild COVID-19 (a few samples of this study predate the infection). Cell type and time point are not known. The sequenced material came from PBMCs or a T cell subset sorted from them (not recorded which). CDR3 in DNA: TGTGCCAGCAGCCTAACGCTTTCGGGGTATAACTATGGCTACACCTTC. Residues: CASSLTLSGYNYGYTF.